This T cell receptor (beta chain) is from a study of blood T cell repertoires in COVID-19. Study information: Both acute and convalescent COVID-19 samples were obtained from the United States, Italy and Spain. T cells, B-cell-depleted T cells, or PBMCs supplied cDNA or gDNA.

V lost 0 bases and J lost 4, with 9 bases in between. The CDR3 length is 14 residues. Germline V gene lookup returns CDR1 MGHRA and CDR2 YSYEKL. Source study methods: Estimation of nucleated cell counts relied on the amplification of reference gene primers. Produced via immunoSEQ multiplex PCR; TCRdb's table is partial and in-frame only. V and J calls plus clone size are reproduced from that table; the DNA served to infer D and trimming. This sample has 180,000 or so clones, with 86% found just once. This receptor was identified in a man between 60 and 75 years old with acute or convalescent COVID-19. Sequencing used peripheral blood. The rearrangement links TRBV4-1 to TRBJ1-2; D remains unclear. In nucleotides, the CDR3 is TGCGCCAGCAGCCAAGATATCCAGGCCTATGGCTACACCTTC. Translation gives CASSQDIQAYGYTF.